This TCR beta chain comes out of a study of cytomegalovirus exposure and HLA in healthy donors. About this clone itself: Its specificity is unknown.

Study-level findings and limits: About 87% or about 30% of the time was how often most TCR beta V segments were productive, according to an earlier analysis.

After removal of 0 bases from V and 0 bases from J, the junction contained 4 bases not matched to a gene. The CDR3 runs 16 residues. In germline, CDR1 is LNHNV, CDR2 YYDKDF (reference sequence). The PCR made use of 60 Vbeta and 13 Jbeta primers. Profiled with immunoSEQ multiplex PCR; TCRdb holds only in-frame clones, not every one. This table holds around 41,000 clones, under 60% found once. This TCR came from a man between 60 and 70 years old in good health and CMV-seronegative. V gene TRBV15 combines with J gene TRBJ2-7; 8 nucleotides match TRBD1. Specimen: PBMCs. The CDR3 bases are TGTGCCACCAGCAGAGATGGGACAGGATTCTCCTACGAGCAGTACTTC. Translated: CATSRDGTGFSYEQYF.